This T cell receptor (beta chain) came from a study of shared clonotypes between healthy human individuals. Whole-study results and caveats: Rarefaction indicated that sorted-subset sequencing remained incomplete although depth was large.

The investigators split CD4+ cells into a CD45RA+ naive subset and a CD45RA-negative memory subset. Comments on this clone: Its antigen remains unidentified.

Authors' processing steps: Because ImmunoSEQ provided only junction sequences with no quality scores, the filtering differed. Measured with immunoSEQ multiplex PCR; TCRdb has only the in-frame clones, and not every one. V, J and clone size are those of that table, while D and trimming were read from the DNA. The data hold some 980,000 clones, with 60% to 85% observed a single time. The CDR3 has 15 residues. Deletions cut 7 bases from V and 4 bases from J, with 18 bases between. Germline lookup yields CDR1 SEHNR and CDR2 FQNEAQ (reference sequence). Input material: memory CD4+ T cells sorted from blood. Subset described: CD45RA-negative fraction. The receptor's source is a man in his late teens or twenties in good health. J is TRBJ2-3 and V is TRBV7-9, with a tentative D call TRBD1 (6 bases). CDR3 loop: CASTGLDSAADTQYF. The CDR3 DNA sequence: TGTGCCAGCACCGGTTTGGACAGTGCGGCAGATACGCAGTATTTT.